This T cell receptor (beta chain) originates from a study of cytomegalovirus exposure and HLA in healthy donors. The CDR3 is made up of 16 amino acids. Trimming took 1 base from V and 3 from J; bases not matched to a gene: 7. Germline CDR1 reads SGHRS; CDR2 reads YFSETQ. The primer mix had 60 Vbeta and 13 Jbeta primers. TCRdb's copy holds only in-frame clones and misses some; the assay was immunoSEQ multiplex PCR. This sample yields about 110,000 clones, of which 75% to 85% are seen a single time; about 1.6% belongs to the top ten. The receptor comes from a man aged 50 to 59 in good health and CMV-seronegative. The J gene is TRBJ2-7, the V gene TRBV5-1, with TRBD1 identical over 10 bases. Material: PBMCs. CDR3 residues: CASSLSGDRGLYEQYF. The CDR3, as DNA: TGCGCCAGCAGCTTGTCGGGGGACAGGGGCCTCTACGAGCAGTACTTC.